This T cell receptor (beta chain) stems from a study of blood T cell repertoires in COVID-19. In the study overall: The study drew acute and convalescent COVID-19 samples from the United States, Italy and Spain. Sources were T cells, B-cell-depleted T cells, or PBMCs; the material itself was cDNA or gDNA.

The CDR3 has 16 amino acids. Germline values: CDR1 SGHDT, CDR2 YYEEEE. Trimming at V came to 4 bases and at J to 7 bases, leaving 11 bases not matched to a gene. In the original workflow: Quantification of nucleated cells was approximated via reference gene primer amplification. Clones were sequenced by immunoSEQ multiplex PCR, and TCRdb holds only the in-frame ones, with some missing. That table supplies the V and J calls and clone size; D and trimming were determined from the DNA. This sample has 200,000 to 300,000 clones, with around 83% found just once. This TCR came from a man in his forties who had recovered from COVID-19. The chain couples TRBV5-6 to TRBJ1-6; 7 bases fit TRBD1. Sequencing was done on a sample of peripheral blood. CDR3 in amino acids: CASSPSQGVRNSPLHF. The CDR3 DNA sequence: TGTGCCAGCAGCCCCTCCCAGGGGGTGAGGAATTCACCCCTCCACTTT.